A selection of T cell receptor beta chains follows, all from one sample in a study of T cells in Graves' hyperthyroidism and ophthalmopathy. Using its own MiXCR run on the multiplex PCR reads, TCRdb lists one record per CDR3 protein. The table includes roughly 280,000 distinct CDR3 sequences, about 17% detected once. The sample consisted of blood. The receptors were gathered from a woman aged 55-75 years with Graves' ophthalmopathy. Both conserved end residues are part of each CDR3. D genes are given only for firm matches. Expanded clones get a size class; other rows say once, few or many, or leave the size out.

j_call d_call v_call clone_size cdr3_nt cdr3_aa
TRBJ1-4 . TRBV19 few TGTGCCAGTAGTATTGAAGCAGCAACTAATGAAAAACTGTTTTTT CASSIEAATNEKLFF
TRBJ2-1 TRBD1 TRBV11-3 . TGTGCCAGCAGCTTAATAGGACAGGGCTACAATGAGCAGTTCTTC CASSLIGQGYNEQFF
TRBJ2-7 TRBD1 TRBV12-5 . TGTGCTAGTACGACAGGGGGAACCTACGAGCAGTACTTC CASTTGGTYEQYF
TRBJ2-1 TRBD2 TRBV28 many TGTGCCAGCACTTTAGCGGGAGGGCCTCTCAATGAGCAGTTCTTC CASTLAGGPLNEQFF
TRBJ2-4 . TRBV20-1 many TGCAGTGCTAGGTATAGGGAAAACATTCAGTACTTC CSARYRENIQYF
TRBJ1-4 . TRBV20-1 . TGCAGTGCTAGACAGGAAAAACTGTTTTTT CSARQEKLFF
TRBJ2-5 TRBD1 TRBV11-1 . TGTGCCAGCAGTCAGACAGGGGCCCAAGAGACCCAGTACTTC CASSQTGAQETQYF
TRBJ1-2 . TRBV6-5 many TGTGCCAGCAGTTACGATGGGCTGCTTAACTATGGCTACACCTTC CASSYDGLLNYGYTF
TRBJ1-2 . TRBV6-1 many TGTGCCAGCAGGAGGGGAAGGGTTAACTATGGCTACACCTTC CASRRGRVNYGYTF
TRBJ1-1 . TRBV27 many TGTGCCAGCAGTTTAAGCAGGAACACTGAAGCTTTCTTT CASSLSRNTEAFF
TRBJ1-3 . TRBV6-1 . TGTGCCAGCAGTGGAGGTTTTGGAAACACCATATATTTT CASSGGFGNTIYF
TRBJ2-3 . TRBV5-1 few TGCGCCAGCAGCTTGACTGGACGGGACACAGATACGCAGTATTTT CASSLTGRDTDTQYF
TRBJ2-3 TRBD1 TRBV5-1 many TGCGCCAGCAGCTTGGCCGGAGGGTCCGGGACAGGGGGCACAGATACGCAGTATTTT CASSLAGGSGTGGTDTQYF
TRBJ1-1 . TRBV10-3 . TGTGCCATCAGTGAGTCTTACTCTCTCGGAGCTTTCTTT CAISESYSLGAFF
TRBJ1-1 . TRBV20-1 . TGCAGTGCTAGAAGGCTGGGGCGGGACACTGAAGCTTTCTTT CSARRLGRDTEAFF
TRBJ2-2 TRBD1 TRBV4-3 . TGCGCCAGCAGCCACCACGGACAGGGGAAGTTTCCCGGGGAGCTGTTTTTT CASSHHGQGKFPGELFF
TRBJ1-2 TRBD1 TRBV29-1 . TGCAGCGTCGGGGACAGGGGCGATAACTATGGCTACACCTTC CSVGDRGDNYGYTF
TRBJ1-2 TRBD1 TRBV4-3 few TGCGCCAGCAGCCCTGATGGACAGGGAGGCTATGGCTACACCTTC CASSPDGQGGYGYTF
TRBJ2-3 . TRBV3-1 . TGTGCCAGCAGCCATGTCCCCCGAGTAAGCACAGATACGCAGTATTTT CASSHVPRVSTDTQYF
TRBJ2-3 TRBD1 TRBV27 few TGTGCCAGCAGTTTATCGGGACAGGGGGCCTATACGCAGTATTTT CASSLSGQGAYTQYF
TRBJ2-4 TRBD1 TRBV2 . TGTGCCAGCAGGGCAACAGGGGTTAAAAACATTCAGTACTTC CASRATGVKNIQYF
TRBJ1-5 . TRBV7-2 many TGTGCCAGCAGCTTAGGTAGCGGGACGGGGCCCCAGCATTTT CASSLGSGTGPQHF
TRBJ2-1 TRBD1 TRBV6-4 . TGTGCCAGCAGCCTCGGGACAGGGGATTTCCCGTTCTTC CASSLGTGDFPFF
TRBJ2-1 . TRBV10-3 many TGTGCCATCAATGAGGGATTAACGGTCCCCGAAGGGTCCTACAATGAGCAGTTCTTC CAINEGLTVPEGSYNEQFF
TRBJ2-3 . TRBV7-9 few TGTGCCAGCAGCTCCCCCAGCGACACAGATACGCAGTATTTT CASSSPSDTDTQYF
TRBJ2-5 . TRBV5-1 . TGCGCCAGCAACTTACAAGAGACCCAGTACTTC CASNLQETQYF
TRBJ2-5 . TRBV5-1 many TGCGCCAGCAGCTTGCCGCAGGGGGAGACCCAGTACTTC CASSLPQGETQYF
TRBJ2-2 . TRBV15 . TGTGCCACCAGCACCGGAGGGGTCGGGGCCGCGACGAACACCGGGGAGCCGTTTTTT CATSTGGVGAATNTGEPFF
TRBJ2-7 . TRBV13 many TGTGCCAGCAGCCAAAGAGCCAGAAGCTCCTACGAGCAGTACTTC CASSQRARSSYEQYF
TRBJ2-1 TRBD1 TRBV7-2 . TGTGCCAGCAGCTCCGCCGGGACAGGGGATTCGAATGAGCAGTTCTTC CASSSAGTGDSNEQFF
TRBJ2-3 . TRBV15 . TGTGCCACCAGCAGAGATCCGAGGAAGCGAGATACGCAGTATTTT CATSRDPRKRDTQYF
TRBJ2-7 . TRBV12-3/TRBV12-4 many TGTGCCAGCAGTTTGGGCGTAGGGGGTTCCTACGAGCAGTACTTC CASSLGVGGSYEQYF
TRBJ2-7 TRBD1 TRBV20-1 many TGCAGTGTGGAAGGACAGGTGGAAGACGAGCAGTACTTC CSVEGQVEDEQYF
TRBJ2-7 TRBD1 TRBV28 many TGTGCCAGCAGTTTAGTGCAGGGGGTTAGGAACGAGCAGTACTTC CASSLVQGVRNEQYF
TRBJ1-4 . TRBV20-1 . TGCAGTGCTAGATTAAGTGCAACTAATGAAAAACTGTTTTTT CSARLSATNEKLFF
TRBJ2-1 TRBD1 TRBV20-1 many TGCAGTGCTAAGCCGGGACAGGCTACCAATGAGCAGTTCTTC CSAKPGQATNEQFF
TRBJ2-5 . TRBV7-2 many TGTGCCAGCAGCTTAGGTCTAGGCCAAGAGACCCAGTACTTC CASSLGLGQETQYF
TRBJ1-1 TRBD1 TRBV20-1 few TGCAGTGCAGTTGGGGACAGGGAGGCAGCTTTCTTT CSAVGDREAAFF
TRBJ1-1 . TRBV14 few TGTGCCACTAAGCGGCTGCTGAACACTGAAGCTTTCTTT CATKRLLNTEAFF
TRBJ1-2 . TRBV4-3 . TGCGCCAGCAGCCAAAAGCGGGGTTATGGCTACACCTTC CASSQKRGYGYTF
TRBJ1-1 . TRBV27 many TGTGCCAGCAGTTCAAGACAAGCCAGTTCCACTGAAGCTTTCTTT CASSSRQASSTEAFF
TRBJ2-3 TRBD2 TRBV11-2 . TGTGCCAGCAGCTTTCTAGCGGGAGCCACAGATACGCAGTATTTT CASSFLAGATDTQYF
TRBJ2-2 TRBD1 TRBV10-3 few TGTGCCATCAGTTCCGGGACAGGGCTTTCCGGGGAGCTGTTTTTT CAISSGTGLSGELFF
TRBJ2-3 . TRBV7-2 many TGTGCCAGCAGCTTATTGGGCACAGATACGCAGTATTTT CASSLLGTDTQYF
TRBJ2-3 TRBD2 TRBV7-3 many TGTGCCAGCAGCTCCCAAGCGGGAGTGGGGGATACGCAGTATTTT CASSSQAGVGDTQYF
TRBJ1-2 TRBD1 TRBV7-9 many TGTGCCAGCAGCCCTTGGGACAGGGCGGACTATGGCTACACCTTC CASSPWDRADYGYTF
TRBJ2-7 TRBD1 TRBV29-1 many TGCAGCGTTGCGACAGGGGCGCGGGAGCAGTACTTC CSVATGAREQYF
TRBJ1-5 TRBD1 TRBV7-9 . TGTGCCAGCAGCTTAGAGGGACAGGGATTTTGGCCGAACAATCAGCCCCAGCATTTT CASSLEGQGFWPNNQPQHF
TRBJ2-3 TRBD2 TRBV13 . TGTGCCAGCAGCTTCCGACTAGCGGCTAGCACAGATACGCAGTATTTT CASSFRLAASTDTQYF
TRBJ1-2 . TRBV7-2 . TGTGCCAGCAGCTTAGACTCGGGAGGGAATGGCTACACCTTC CASSLDSGGNGYTF
TRBJ2-3 TRBD2 TRBV9 many TGTGCCAGCAGCGTACAGACTAGCGGGTTTGATACGCAGTATTTT CASSVQTSGFDTQYF
TRBJ1-3 TRBD1 TRBV12-3/TRBV12-4 many TGTGCCAGCACTCGAAGGGACAGGGCTGGAAACACCATATATTTT CASTRRDRAGNTIYF
TRBJ1-1 . TRBV6-5 many TGTGCCAGCAGTTACAGGGATGACACTGAAGCTTTCTTT CASSYRDDTEAFF
TRBJ2-1 . TRBV5-1 many TGCGCCAGCAGCTTGGAGGGAGATCTAGGCAATGAGCAGTTCTTC CASSLEGDLGNEQFF
TRBJ2-5 TRBD2 TRBV19 . TGTGCCAGTAGCCCCGGCAGGGCGGGAGGCGAGACCCAGTACTTC CASSPGRAGGETQYF
TRBJ1-5 . TRBV20-1 . TGCAGTGCTGATTCGACGCATCCCCCCAATCAGCCCCAGCATTTT CSADSTHPPNQPQHF
TRBJ1-2 . TRBV18 many TGTGCCAGCTCACCCGAAAGGGCAGGGTATGGCTACACCTTC CASSPERAGYGYTF
TRBJ2-5 . TRBV10-3 once TGTGCCATCAGTGAGTCGTTTGGGGTGGCGACCCAGTACTTC CAISESFGVATQYF
TRBJ1-2 . TRBV3-1 many TGTGCCAGCAGCCAAGATTTCGGGGGGCGCTACACCTTC CASSQDFGGRYTF